This T cell receptor beta chain was found in a study of OX40 agonist ivuxolimab in advanced cancers. Overall study: Ivuxolimab, an antibody acting as an agonist of OX40 (CD134), was used to treat patients.

Profiled with immunoSEQ multiplex PCR; TCRdb holds only in-frame clones, not every one. This sample has approximately 82,000 clones; around 85% occur once, and the top ten carry 2% to 3%. Study results and limitations: At doses 0.1 to 3.0 mg/kg, CD4+ and CD8+ clones expanded. Low normalized T-cell clonal expansion was additionally recorded for some nonresponders.

On this clone itself: Its antigen is unknown.

The origin of this receptor is an adult with an advanced solid tumor such as melanoma, head and neck, liver or kidney cancer. The specimen was CD4+ or CD8+ T cells sorted from blood, collected in a trial of the OX40 agonist ivuxolimab.

The CDR3 DNA reads TGTGCCAGCAGCTTAGAACAGGGGGTGGGTCATCGGGATACGCAGTATTTT. Translated: CASSLEQGVGHRDTQYF. V gene TRBV5-4 combines with J gene TRBJ2-3; 8 positions match TRBD1. The CDR3 sequence is 17 residues long. J lost 6 bases, V lost 2 bases, and 14 bases had no gene match. The V gene's germline CDR1 is SGHNT and CDR2 YYREEE (reference sequence).